This T cell receptor beta chain was sequenced in a study of blood T cell repertoires in COVID-19. Some clones are missing from TCRdb's copy, which holds only in-frame ones; the method was immunoSEQ multiplex PCR. The table has some 210,000 clones, over 75% seen once. The CDR3 totals 15 residues. Germline values: CDR1 SEHNR, CDR2 FQNEAQ (reference sequence). V was trimmed by 5 bases and J by 0 bases, leaving 12 bases between them. The sequencing sample was made of peripheral blood. This clonotype was sampled from a middle-aged woman with acute or convalescent COVID-19. The chain is built from TRBV7-9 and TRBJ2-3, with D possibly TRBD1 on 5 matching bases. DNA of the CDR3: TGTGCCAGCAGCCCCCAGGGCCATAGCACAGATACGCAGTATTTT. This translates into CASSPQGHSTDTQYF.